Presented here are 4 T cell receptor beta chains from one specimen sequenced in a study of Graves' ophthalmopathy and Graves' hyperthyroidism (dated by TCRdb to the late 2010s). The sample was run on an Illumina HiSeq 2000. For repertoire sequencing, the TCR beta CDR3 regions were amplified from RNA transcripts. HTBI primers and the Qiagen OneStep RT-PCR kit were used in a first-round RT-PCR, which was followed by a second-round multiplex PCR, size selection and purification. TCRdb took the public reads, trimmed them with fastp at Q25, ran MiXCR for clone calling and kept in-frame beta chains. Identical CDR3 protein sequences are pooled into one entry, listed with their most common genes and DNA. Present in this sample are about 740,000 distinct CDR3 sequences, about 44% of which were seen just once. About 40% of the sample comes from the top ten. Sequencing was performed on peripheral blood. The receptors were sampled from an adult man with Graves' ophthalmopathy.

This chain connects TRBV15 to TRBJ1-5; D unclear. Trimming took 1 base from V and 9 from J, leaving 10 bases between them. Germline assignment: CDR1 LNHNV and CDR2 YYDKDF (reference sequence). The CDR3 is made up of 13 amino acids. In DNA, the CDR3 is TGTGCCACCAGCAGAGTCCAAGGTCGGCCCCAGCATTTT. Translating gives CATSRVQGRPQHF. Looking up the rest from reference TRBV15 and TRBJ1-5 gives the full variable domain: DAMVIQNPRYQVTQFGKPVTLSCSQTLNHNVMYWYQQKSSQAPKLLFHYYDKDFNNEADTPDNFQSRRPNTSFCFLDIRSPGLGDTAMYLCATSRVQGRPQHFGDGTRLSIL.

This clonotype was seen repeatedly, ten times or more. This sequence joins TRBV10-3 and TRBJ1-4, with D uncertain. Trimming took 0 bases from V and 0 from J, leaving 8 bases between them. Germline loops: CDR1 ENHRY, CDR2 SYGVKD. This CDR3 is built from 16 residues. CDR3 DNA sequence: TGTGCCATCAGTGAGTCGGCAGTCGCAACTAATGAAAAACTGTTTTTT. It specifies CAISESAVATNEKLFF.

This clonotype was counted many times. This chain uses TRBV29-1 with TRBJ1-4, with D unclear. The CDR3 has 13 residues. Deletions cut 5 bases from V and 3 bases from J, with 10 bases between. The germline CDR1 and CDR2 sequences are SQVTM and ANQGSEA. As DNA, the CDR3 is TGCAGCGTTTCAGCAGTCGCTAATGAAAAACTGTTTTTT. It translates to CSVSAVANEKLFF.

The V gene is TRBV24-1, the J gene TRBJ1-5; 7 bases line up with TRBD1. The germline gives CDR1 KGHDR, CDR2 SFDVKD. The CDR3 extends over 15 amino acids. Trimming took 11 bases from V and 4 from J; bases not matched to a gene: 13. The DNA of the CDR3 is TGTGCCAGCAGACGACGTGAACAGGGGAATCAGCCCCAGCATTTT. Its protein product is CASRRREQGNQPQHF.